Below, 14 T cell receptor beta chains from the same sample are listed, as sequenced in a study of T cell responses to AZD1222 COVID-19 vaccine. The repertoire was sequenced with immunoSEQ multiplex PCR; TCRdb's copy has only in-frame clones and lacks some. The sample holds more than 95,000 clones, roughly 84% seen once. The material was peripheral blood, obtained 28 days after the second AZD1222 dose. The receptors shown here come from an adult who received the AZD1222 COVID-19 vaccine.

The J gene is TRBJ2-7, the V gene TRBV18; D remains unclear. The V and J ends lost 3 bases and 3 bases respectively, with 9 bases between them. The CDR3 consists of 13 residues. In germline, CDR1 is KGHSH, CDR2 LQKENI. The CDR3 DNA reads as TGTGCCAGCTCACCTGCAGACGTCTACGAGCAGTACTTC. This encodes CASSPADVYEQYF.

This rearrangement joins TRBV11-2 to TRBJ1-4, with D maybe TRBD1 (6 bases). Germline V CDR1 and CDR2: SGHAT, FQNNGV. V was pared by 1 base and J by 8 bases, with 8 bases between. CDR3 length equals 13 residues. The CDR3 loop is CASSLAQGEKLFF. The CDR3 DNA reads as TGTGCCAGCAGCTTAGCACAGGGAGAAAAACTGTTTTTT.

V is TRBV27 and J is TRBJ1-6; TRBD1 is a possible D gene (6 bases). Deletions cut 5 bases from V and 6 bases from J, with 17 bases between. CDR1 and CDR2 (germline): MNHEY, SMNVEV (reference sequence). This CDR3 spans 16 amino acids. The CDR3 DNA reads as TGTGCCAGCAGTGTAAGGGTCCAGGGGTTTAATTCACCCCTCCACTTT. Its protein is CASSVRVQGFNSPLHF.

The chain links TRBV9 to TRBJ1-3; D remains ambiguous. The length of the CDR3 is 15 residues. Germline CDR1 and CDR2: SGDLS and YYNGEE. Between the trimmed V and J ends, which lost 0 bases and 0 bases, there was a span of 7 bases. CDR3 DNA sequence: TGTGCCAGCAGCGTAGCAGGAGACTCTGGAAACACCATATATTTT. It specifies CASSVAGDSGNTIYF.

V and J are TRBV27 and TRBJ1-5; D perhaps matches TRBD1 (5 bases). Trimming took off 6 bases at V and 3 bases at J, with 15 bases between the two ends. Per the germline V gene, CDR1 is MNHEY and CDR2 is SMNVEV (reference sequence). This CDR3 has 15 residues. CDR3 region: CASSREGRFNQPQHF. DNA for the CDR3: TGTGCCAGCAGCCGTGAGGGACGGTTCAATCAGCCCCAGCATTTT.

The rearrangement uses TRBV19 and TRBJ2-5; possibly TRBD1 or TRBD2 for D (5 bases each). The V gene lost 4 bases and the J gene lost 4 bases, with 10 bases spanning the gap. This CDR3 spans 13 amino acids. Germline V gene sequence: CDR1 LNHDA, CDR2 SQIVND (reference sequence). CDR3 amino acids: CASSNRDGETQYF. For the CDR3, the DNA is TGTGCCAGTAGTAACCGGGACGGAGAGACCCAGTACTTC.

The V and J genes are TRBV5-4 and TRBJ2-7, with 11 bases that match TRBD1. The CDR3 extends over 14 amino acids. Germline-derived CDR1 and CDR2 are SGHNT and YYREEE (reference sequence). V was pared by 4 bases and J by 3 bases, with 3 bases of the junction left unmatched. CDR3 DNA sequence: TGTGCCAGCAGCCCCGGGACAGGGGGCTACGAGCAGTACTTC. This translates into CASSPGTGGYEQYF. The whole variable domain, remainder taken from reference TRBV5-4 and TRBJ2-7, is ETGVTQSPTHLIKTRGQQVTLRCSSQSGHNTVSWYQQALGQGPQFIFQYYREEENGRGNFPPRFSGLQFPNYSSELNVNALELDDSALYLCASSPGTGGYEQYFGPGTRLTVT.

V usage is TRBV6-5 and J usage is TRBJ2-1; D call uncertain. This CDR3 comprises 14 residues. Germline V gene sequence: CDR1 MNHEY, CDR2 SVGAGI. V lost 8 bases to trimming and J lost 7 bases, with 18 bases between them. CDR3 coding DNA: TGTGCCAGCTCTCAGCTCGGAGATGATAATGAGCAGTTCTTC. Residues: CASSQLGDDNEQFF.

The chain has TRBV7-9 and TRBJ1-1; TRBD1 matches at 7 bases. Looked up from germline, CDR1 is SEHNR and CDR2 is FQNEAQ (reference sequence). The V and J ends lost 2 bases and 10 bases, in that order; junction bases with no gene match: 7. The CDR3 is 13 residues long. The CDR3 sequence: CASSLYTGDAAFF. CDR3 sequence (DNA): TGTGCCAGCAGCTTATATACAGGGGATGCAGCTTTCTTT.

This chain connects TRBV12-3 or TRBV12-4 to TRBJ2-5; D gene uncertain. The CDR3 extends over 11 amino acids. Trimming pared 6 bases from V and 5 bases from J, leaving 7 bases between. In DNA form, the CDR3 reads TGTGCCAGCAGCTACATGGAGACCCAGTACTTC. Its protein product is CASSYMETQYF.

The chain employs TRBV10-2 and TRBJ1-1; 7 nucleotides agree with TRBD1. Looked up from germline, CDR1 is WSHSY and CDR2 is SAAADI. CDR3 length equals 15 residues. The V segment lost 6 bases and the J segment 5 bases; nucleotides outside the gene matches: 12. The CDR3 here is CASSEDDRVWTEAFF. CDR3 DNA: TGCGCCAGCAGCGAAGACGACAGGGTTTGGACTGAAGCTTTCTTT.

CDR3 amino acids: CASSKGIRTSGRWCNEQFF. As DNA, the CDR3 is TGTGCCAGCAGCAAGGGTATTCGGACTAGCGGGAGATGGTGCAATGAGCAGTTCTTC. The chain employs TRBV21-1 and TRBJ2-1; the D segment call TRBD2 is taken from the table without a DNA check. TRBV21-1 is described as a pseudogene. The CDR3 length is 19 residues.

This chain links TRBV4-1 with TRBJ1-6; perhaps TRBD1 as D (6 bases). The CDR3 has 14 amino acids. V was pared by 4 bases and J by 10 bases, with 14 bases between. Germline CDR1 is MGHRA and CDR2 is YSYEKL. In DNA, the CDR3 is TGCGCCAGCAGCCTGGAACCAGGGGAATCACCCCTCCACTTT. This codes for CASSLEPGESPLHF.

The V and J genes are TRBV12-3 or TRBV12-4 and TRBJ1-4, with unresolved D. V was shortened by 3 bases and J by 6 bases, with 2 bases between the two germline ends. This CDR3 is built from 11 residues. The CDR3 coding sequence is TGTGCCAGCAGTTTCGATGAAAAACTGTTTTTT. Translating it yields CASSFDEKLFF.